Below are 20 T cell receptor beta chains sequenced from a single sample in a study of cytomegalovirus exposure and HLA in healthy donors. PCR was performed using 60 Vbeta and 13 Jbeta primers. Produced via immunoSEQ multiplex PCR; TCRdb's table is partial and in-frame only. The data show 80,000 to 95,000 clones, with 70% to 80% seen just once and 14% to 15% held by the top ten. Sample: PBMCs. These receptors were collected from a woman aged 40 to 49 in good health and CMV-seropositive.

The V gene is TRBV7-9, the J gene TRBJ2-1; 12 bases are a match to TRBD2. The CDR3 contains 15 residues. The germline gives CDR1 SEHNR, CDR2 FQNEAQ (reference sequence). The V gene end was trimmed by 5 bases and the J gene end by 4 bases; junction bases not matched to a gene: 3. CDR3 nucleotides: TGTGCCAGCAGCCGCACTAGCGGGGGGTACAATGAGCAGTTCTTC. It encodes CASSRTSGGYNEQFF.

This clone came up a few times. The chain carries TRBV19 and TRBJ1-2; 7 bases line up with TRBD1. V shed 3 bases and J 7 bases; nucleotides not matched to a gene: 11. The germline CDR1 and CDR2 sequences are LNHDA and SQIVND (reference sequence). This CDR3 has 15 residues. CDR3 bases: TGTGCCAGTAGTATCAGAGAGGGGGCTGTGTTTGGCTACACCTTC. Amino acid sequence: CASSIREGAVFGYTF.

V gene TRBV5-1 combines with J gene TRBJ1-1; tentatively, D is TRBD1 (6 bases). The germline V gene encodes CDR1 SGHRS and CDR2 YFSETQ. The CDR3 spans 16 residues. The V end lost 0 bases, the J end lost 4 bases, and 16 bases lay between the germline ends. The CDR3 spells CASSLEDQGWSTEAFF. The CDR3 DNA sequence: TGCGCCAGCAGCTTGGAGGATCAGGGGTGGAGCACTGAAGCTTTCTTT.

The CDR3 DNA is TGTGCCAGCAGCGTGGCAACAGGGGAGCAGTACTTC. Translated, it gives CASSVATGEQYF. This rearrangement joins TRBV9 to TRBJ2-7; maybe TRBD1 (6 bases). The CDR3 is 12 residues long. Germline lookup yields CDR1 SGDLS and CDR2 YYNGEE. Trimming left V 2 bases short and J 7 bases short, with 10 bases between.

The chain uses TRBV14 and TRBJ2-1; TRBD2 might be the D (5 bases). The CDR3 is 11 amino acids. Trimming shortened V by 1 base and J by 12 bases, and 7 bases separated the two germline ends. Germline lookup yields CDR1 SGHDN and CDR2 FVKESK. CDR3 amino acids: CASSQGTVQFF. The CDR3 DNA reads TGTGCCAGCAGCCAAGGGACTGTGCAGTTCTTC.

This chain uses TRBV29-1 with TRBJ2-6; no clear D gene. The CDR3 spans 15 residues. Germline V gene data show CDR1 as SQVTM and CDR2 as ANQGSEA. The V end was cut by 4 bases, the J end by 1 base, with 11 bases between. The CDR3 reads CSVGEVVSGANVLTF. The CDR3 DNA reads TGCAGCGTTGGCGAGGTCGTATCTGGGGCCAACGTCCTGACTTTC.

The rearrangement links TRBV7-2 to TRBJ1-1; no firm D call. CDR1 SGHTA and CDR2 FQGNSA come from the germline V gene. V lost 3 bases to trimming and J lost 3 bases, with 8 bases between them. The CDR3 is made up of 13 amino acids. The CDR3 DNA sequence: TGTGCCAGCAGCTTTTACCACTACACTGAAGCTTTCTTT. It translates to CASSFYHYTEAFF.

The CDR3 coding sequence is TGTGCCTGGAGTGGGACGATCCTAGCGGGAGGCACAGATACGCAGTATTTT. Its translation: CAWSGTILAGGTDTQYF. The chain links TRBV30 to TRBJ2-3, with 10 nucleotides matching TRBD2. CDR3 length equals 17 residues. V lost 1 base, J lost 1 base, and 8 bases stayed unmatched. CDR1 is GTSNPN and CDR2 is SVGIG in the germline V gene (reference sequence).

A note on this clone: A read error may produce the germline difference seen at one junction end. CDR3 coding DNA: TGTGCCACCAGCCCCTTGAGGTTC. Its protein product is CATSPLRF. This rearrangement joins TRBV11-2 to TRBJ2-7, with no clear D. Per germline, CDR1 SGHAT and CDR2 FQNNGV. The CDR3 has 8 residues.

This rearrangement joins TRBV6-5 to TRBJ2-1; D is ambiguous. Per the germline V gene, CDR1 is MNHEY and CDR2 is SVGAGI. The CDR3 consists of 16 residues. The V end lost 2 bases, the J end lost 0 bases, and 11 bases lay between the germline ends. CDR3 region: CASSYVALSSYNEQFF. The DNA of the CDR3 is TGTGCCAGCAGTTACGTCGCCCTAAGCTCCTACAATGAGCAGTTCTTC.

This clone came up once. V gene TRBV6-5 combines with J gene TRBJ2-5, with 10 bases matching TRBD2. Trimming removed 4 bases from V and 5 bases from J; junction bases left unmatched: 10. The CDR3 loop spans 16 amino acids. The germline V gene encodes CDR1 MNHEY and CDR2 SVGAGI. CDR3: CASSSPSGGVRETQYF. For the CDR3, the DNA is TGTGCCAGCAGTTCCCCAAGCGGGGGGGTTCGGGAGACCCAGTACTTC.

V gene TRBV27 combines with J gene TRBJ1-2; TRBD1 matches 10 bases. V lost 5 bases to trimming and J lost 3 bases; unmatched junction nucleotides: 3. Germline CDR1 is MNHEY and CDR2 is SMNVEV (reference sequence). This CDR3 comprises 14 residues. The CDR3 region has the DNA TGTGCCAGCAGTCCCGGGACAGGGGACTATGGCTACACCTTC. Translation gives CASSPGTGDYGYTF.

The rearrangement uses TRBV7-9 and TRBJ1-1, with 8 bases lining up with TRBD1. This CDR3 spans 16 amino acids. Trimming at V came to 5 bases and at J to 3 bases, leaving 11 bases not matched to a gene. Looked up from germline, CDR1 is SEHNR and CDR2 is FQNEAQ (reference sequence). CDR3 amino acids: CASSVGGQGADTEAFF. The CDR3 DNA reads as TGTGCCAGCAGCGTTGGCGGGCAGGGGGCGGACACTGAAGCTTTCTTT.

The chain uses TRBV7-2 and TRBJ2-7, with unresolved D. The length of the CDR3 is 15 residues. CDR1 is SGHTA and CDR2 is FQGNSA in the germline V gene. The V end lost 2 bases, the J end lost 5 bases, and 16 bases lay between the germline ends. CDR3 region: CASSLMRLTKHEQYF. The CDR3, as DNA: TGTGCCAGCAGCTTAATGAGACTGACGAAGCACGAGCAGTACTTC.

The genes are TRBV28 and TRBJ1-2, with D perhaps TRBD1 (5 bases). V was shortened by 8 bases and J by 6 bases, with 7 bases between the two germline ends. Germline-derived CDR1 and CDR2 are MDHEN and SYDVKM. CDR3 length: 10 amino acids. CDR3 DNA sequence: TGTGCCAGCCGGGGGGATGGCTACACCTTC. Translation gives CASRGDGYTF.

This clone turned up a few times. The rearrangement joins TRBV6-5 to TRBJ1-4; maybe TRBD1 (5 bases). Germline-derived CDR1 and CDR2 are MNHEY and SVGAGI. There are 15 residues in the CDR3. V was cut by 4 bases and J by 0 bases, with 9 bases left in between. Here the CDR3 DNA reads TGTGCCAGCAGTTTATTCAGGGCAACTAATGAAAAACTGTTTTTT. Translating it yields CASSLFRATNEKLFF.

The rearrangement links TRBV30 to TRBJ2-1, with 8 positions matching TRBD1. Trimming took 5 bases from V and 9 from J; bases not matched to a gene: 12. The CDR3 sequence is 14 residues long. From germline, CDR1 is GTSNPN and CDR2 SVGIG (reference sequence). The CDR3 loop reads CAWGTQTGAGEQFF. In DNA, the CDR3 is TGTGCCTGGGGGACCCAGACAGGGGCGGGTGAGCAGTTCTTC.

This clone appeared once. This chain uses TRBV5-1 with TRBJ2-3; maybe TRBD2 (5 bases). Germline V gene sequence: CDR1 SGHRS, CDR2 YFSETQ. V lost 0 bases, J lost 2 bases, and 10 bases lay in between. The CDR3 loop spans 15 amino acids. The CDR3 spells CASSLGTGFTDTQYF. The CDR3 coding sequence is TGCGCCAGCAGCTTGGGGACGGGGTTCACAGATACGCAGTATTTT.

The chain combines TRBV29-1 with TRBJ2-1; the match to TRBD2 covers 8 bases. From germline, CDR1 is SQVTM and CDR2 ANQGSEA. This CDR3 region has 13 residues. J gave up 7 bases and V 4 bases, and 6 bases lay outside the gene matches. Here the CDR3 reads CSVVGLESNEQFF. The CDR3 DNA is TGCAGCGTTGTGGGACTAGAATCTAATGAGCAGTTCTTC.

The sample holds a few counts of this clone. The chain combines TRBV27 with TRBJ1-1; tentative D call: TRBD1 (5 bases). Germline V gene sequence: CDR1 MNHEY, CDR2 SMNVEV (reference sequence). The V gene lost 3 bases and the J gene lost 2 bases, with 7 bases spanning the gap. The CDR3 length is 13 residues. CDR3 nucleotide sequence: TGTGCCAGCAGTTTCAGGGAAAACACTGAAGCTTTCTTT. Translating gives CASSFRENTEAFF.